The sequence of this T cell receptor (beta chain) was determined in a study of regulatory T cells in long-lasting Graves disease (dated by TCRdb to 2020 to 2022). For the wider study: In the newly diagnosed Graves' disease group, patients had been taking antithyroid drugs for less than 3 months. The study was conducted in China and was registered as a clinical trial. This study used TCR sequencing and RNA sequencing of peripheral blood to compare persistent Graves' disease patients against newly diagnosed Graves' disease patients. A total of 33 samples underwent TCR sequencing: approximately 13 from persistent and roughly 20 from newly diagnosed Graves' disease patients. The paper's findings and limits, for the study overall: Compared with newly diagnosed patients, patients with persistent Graves' disease had lower TCR Shannon entropy and fewer highly expanded clones, which suggests clonal expansion. Persistent disease showed preferential use of TRBV28, TRBJ1-2 and TRBJ2-5, whereas newly diagnosed disease favored TRBV20-1 and TRBJ2-1. The authors noted that the small sample size was a limitation that may lower accuracy. Sequencing and analysis were limited to the TCR beta chain. A larger number of public clonotypes was shared among persistent patients (about 2,700) than among newly diagnosed patients (roughly 980). Peripheral blood alone was examined, since thyroid tissue, which constituted the primary lesion, could not be accessed.

Explained via the paper, the time point label denotes: newly diagnosed GD, antithyroid drugs for less than 3 months. For both TCR sequencing and RNA sequencing, RNA was extracted from PBMCs in TRIzol. Graves' disease was diagnosed according to American Thyroid Association guidelines. The patients came from an endocrinology department in Xi'an, China. Each patient gave roughly 10 milliliters of peripheral blood, collected in an EDTA anticoagulant tube. Ficoll Paque Plus density gradient separation was used to isolate PBMCs, and no further T cell sorting was performed. An Agilent 2100 Bioanalyzer and agarose gel were used to check RNA quality, and a NanoDrop 2000 was used to measure RNA concentration. Library preparation was by multiplex PCR. TCRdb records Illumina HiSeq 4000 as the sequencer. To build TCR beta libraries, CDR3 regions were amplified by Arm-PCR using iRepertoire HTBI primers. Before sequencing, the PCR products underwent gel purification. Processing in the source paper ran as follows. Across samples, 62 TRBV and 15 or so TRBJ segments were identified and used for gene usage analysis of CDR3 amino acid clonotypes. COPE and FqMerger were used to merge the filtered high-quality paired reads into contigs. Contigs were aligned with BLAST to IMGT TRBV, TRBD and TRBJ reference genes, and CDR3 was defined per IMGT. Highly expanded clones were defined as clonotypes with a frequency above 0.1%. Shannon entropy served as the measure of repertoire diversity, while the Gini coefficient captured V-J evenness. Public clonotypes were defined as clonotypes shared by more than one individual. TCRdb took the public reads, trimmed them with fastp at Q25, ran MiXCR for clone calling and kept in-frame beta chains. CDR3 protein duplicates are merged, each entry listing the most common genes and DNA. The V and J calls reflect TCRdb's pipeline rather than the authors' work. The sample yields about 530,000 distinct CDR3 sequences; roughly a sixth were counted once. The leading ten clones occupy 25% of the sample.

With regard to this clonotype: It has no known antigen specificity. No much larger clone is present one base from it, and per-base qualities are unavailable.

V is cut by 5 bases and J by 3 bases, and the space between the germline ends is 17 bases. The CDR3 has 15 amino acids, counting the end cysteine and phenylalanine. Here the CDR3 DNA is all that survives: 45 bases in frame from base 1. CDR1 and CDR2 are read off the germline V gene as SGHVS and FQNEAQ. These data were likewise used in another study, on T cells in Graves' hyperthyroidism and ophthalmopathy. As that second paper reports: A patient counted as having stable Graves' hyperthyroidism if no progression to ophthalmopathy occurred over 18 months of follow-up. Hyperthyroidism patients were newly diagnosed, with disease duration under 2 months, and aged 18 to 65 years. The study excluded patients with uncontrolled infections, other autoimmune diseases, pregnancy or lactation. Clinical symptoms, serum thyroxine and TRAb, thyroid ultrasound, and orbital computed tomography formed the basis for the diagnoses. A first-round RT-PCR of the TCR CDR3 used the HTBI primer set with the Qiagen OneStep RT-PCR kit. Blood samples also contained most of the expanded thyroid clonotypes (frequency above 0.001), which suggests that blood repertoires may reflect thyroid immune responses. Ophthalmopathy was separated from stable hyperthyroidism by a 13 V-J signature model, with roughly 88% sensitivity and about 84% specificity obtained in cross-validation and 80%/75% obtained in testing. In validation, the model predicted progression to ophthalmopathy with approximately 70% sensitivity and 72% to 75% specificity, a median of approximately 6.5 months before onset. TCR V-J signatures able to tell the groups apart were searched for in a discovery cohort of 95 to 100 patients, of whom under 45 had Graves' ophthalmopathy and roughly 57 had stable Graves' hyperthyroidism. Prospective prediction of ophthalmopathy was tested in an independent validation cohort consisting of some 20 hyperthyroidism patients and some 16 patients who later progressed to ophthalmopathy. The roughly 100 discovery patients were randomly divided into training and test sets at a 7:3 ratio. In addition, the study compared T-cell repertoires in thyroid tissue and in blood from several Graves' hyperthyroidism patients. After sampling, hyperthyroidism patients received methimazole starting at 30 mg daily, and ophthalmopathy patients received high-dose intravenous methylprednisolone. The libraries were constructed in a second round of multiplex PCR and then size-selected and purified. The libraries were sequenced on an Illumina HiSeq2000 using paired-end 100 bp reads. SOAPnuke was used to process the raw data, removing reads that contained adapters or uncalled bases, had a mean Phred below 15, or lacked an exact match to the constant primer or identifier. High-quality paired reads were merged using COPE v1.2.5, and each unique nucleotide sequence was defined as a clonotype. MiTCR v1.1 was used to align the clonotypes against IMGT TRBV, TRBD and TRBJ reference segments. The analysis included only V-J combinations with a frequency above 0.0001, which together covered about 99% of the repertoires. The TCS score was defined as F50 (clonal expansion) divided by E x V (chaos), with BLOSUM62-based TCRdist calculated between CDR3 peptides within each V-J. Welch's t-statistics and random forest reduced fewer than 550 V-J features to under 15, which were used in a naive Bayes classifier (R e1071). No statistical method was used to fix the sample size in advance, and group allocation was not hidden from the investigators. TCR Vbeta CDR3 sequencing of 120 to 150 peripheral blood samples (around 45 ophthalmopathy, around 80 hyperthyroidism and some 17 progressor patients) is reported in the paper.

This specimen consisted of peripheral blood mononuclear cells (PBMCs), obtained at new diagnosis, from a patient treated with antithyroid drugs. The sequence was obtained from a woman aged 35 to 60 with Graves disease. Donor details come from another sample of the same person, matched by shared clones. In this chain, TRBV7-8 is recombined with TRBJ2-7; the D call is possibly TRBD1 or TRBD2, each sharing 5 bases. This receptor has the CDR3 CASSIGDGLFYEQYF. Here is the DNA: TGTGCCAGCAGCATAGGGGACGGGCTCTTCTACGAGCAGTACTTC.